A selection of T cell receptor beta chains follows, all from one sample in a study of a mutant IDH1 vaccine in newly diagnosed glioma. TCRdb keeps only in-frame clones here, not all; method: immunoSEQ multiplex PCR. The repertoire holds about 32,000 clones, around 80% seen once, with approximately 3% in the top ten. No antigen is known for these receptors. The material was PBMCs, obtained from a glioma patient whose treatment included an IDH1 peptide vaccine. These TCRs come from a man aged 40-50 years with glioma. Some clones in this sample may be carry-over from other donors' samples. Each CDR3 is given with its conserved first and last residue. D genes are given only for firm matches. Only part of the rows carry a size: once, few, many, or a class if the clone is expanded.

d_call	v_call	clone_size	cdr3_length	j_call	cdr3_aa	cdr3_nt
NA	TRBV6-6	NA	15	TRBJ2-5	CASSYGQAAPETQYF	TGTGCCAGCAGTTACGGGCAGGCCGCCCCAGAGACCCAGTACTTC
NA	TRBV4-1	few	17	TRBJ1-5	CASSQASLGVRNQPQHF	TGCGCCAGCAGCCAAGCGTCCCTGGGGGTGCGCAATCAGCCCCAGCATTTT
TRBD1	TRBV5-1	NA	20	TRBJ1-6	CASSSQSRDRGSSYNSPLHF	TGCGCCAGCAGCTCCCAGTCCCGGGACAGGGGGAGCTCCTATAATTCACCCCTCCACTTT
NA	TRBV11-2	NA	11	TRBJ1-2	CASSIRGGYTF	TGTGCCAGCAGCATCAGGGGTGGCTACACCTTC
NA	TRBV6-4	NA	13	TRBJ1-1	CATKRASNTEAFF	TGTGCCACCAAGCGGGCGTCGAACACTGAAGCTTTCTTT
TRBD1	TRBV29-1	NA	14	TRBJ2-7	CSVEETGSLSEQYF	TGCAGCGTTGAAGAGACAGGGTCGTTATCCGAGCAGTACTTC
NA	TRBV6-1	NA	15	TRBJ1-4	CASRLTTGVNEKLFF	TGTGCCAGCAGACTGACGACAGGTGTGAATGAAAAACTGTTTTTT
TRBD1	TRBV5-6	NA	16	TRBJ1-2	CASSLVQGQGAAGYTF	TGTGCCAGCAGCTTGGTCCAGGGACAGGGGGCAGCTGGCTACACCTTC
NA	TRBV7-2	NA	14	TRBJ2-3	CASSFRQRTDTQYF	TGTGCCAGCAGCTTCCGGCAGAGGACAGATACGCAGTATTTT
NA	TRBV5-6	NA	12	TRBJ2-7	CASSSHRVEQYF	TGTGCCAGCAGCTCCCACAGGGTCGAGCAGTACTTC
NA	TRBV7-7	few	14	TRBJ2-2	CASGGGKNTGELFF	TGTGCTAGCGGAGGGGGGAAGAACACCGGGGAGCTGTTTTTT
TRBD1	TRBV25-1	NA	15	TRBJ1-1	CASNQVGTGNTEAFF	TGTGCCAGCAACCAGGTAGGGACAGGGAACACTGAAGCTTTCTTT
NA	TRBV29-1	NA	14	TRBJ1-2	CSVVDRTRRDGYTF	TGCAGCGTTGTTGATAGGACAAGACGGGATGGCTACACCTTC
NA	TRBV5-6	NA	15	TRBJ1-4	CASSWAGGANEKLFF	TGTGCCAGCAGCTGGGCTGGGGGGGCTAATGAAAAACTGTTTTTT
TRBD1	TRBV19	NA	14	TRBJ2-7	CASSPGQGAGEQYF	TGTGCCAGTAGTCCAGGACAGGGGGCGGGCGAGCAGTACTTC
NA	TRBV5-1	few	12	TRBJ2-1	CASSYTVGEQFF	TGCGCCAGCAGCTATACTGTGGGTGAGCAGTTCTTC
NA	TRBV2	NA	15	TRBJ1-3	CASSENYLSGNTIYF	TGTGCCAGCAGTGAAAATTACCTCTCTGGAAACACCATATATTTT
NA	TRBV10-3	NA	15	TRBJ1-1	CAISESGGRDTEAFF	TGTGCCATCAGTGAGTCCGGGGGCCGGGACACTGAAGCTTTCTTT
TRBD1	TRBV7-8	once	15	TRBJ2-1	CASSWGQGAHNEQFF	TGTGCCAGCAGCTGGGGACAGGGGGCCCACAATGAGCAGTTCTTC
NA	TRBV15	NA	15	TRBJ2-7	CATSREPRGIDEQYF	TGTGCCACCAGCAGAGAACCTCGGGGAATTGACGAGCAGTACTTC
NA	TRBV19	NA	16	TRBJ2-3	CASSWASPPSTDTQYF	TGTGCCAGTAGTTGGGCCAGCCCCCCTAGCACAGATACGCAGTATTTT
NA	TRBV5-4	NA	15	TRBJ2-2	CASSQDPGYTGELFF	TGTGCCAGCAGCCAGGACCCAGGATACACCGGGGAGCTGTTTTTT
NA	TRBV2	NA	13	TRBJ1-5	CASRTYSNQPQHF	TGTGCCAGCAGAACCTATAGCAATCAGCCCCAGCATTTT
NA	TRBV5-1	NA	16	TRBJ2-3	CASSLGGHGDRYAQYF	TGCGCCAGCAGCTTGGGGGGCCACGGAGATCGATATGCGCAGTATTTT
NA	TRBV5-1	NA	17	TRBJ2-3	CASSLEVGGNLVDTQYF	TGCGCCAGCAGCTTGGAGGTCGGGGGAAATTTGGTCGATACGCAGTATTTT
NA	TRBV10-3	NA	13	TRBJ1-5	CAISEEGVQPQHF	TGTGCCATCAGTGAGGAAGGGGTTCAGCCCCAGCATTTT
NA	TRBV27	NA	17	TRBJ2-5	CASSLSGLVEAGETQYF	TGTGCCAGCAGTTTATCGGGTCTAGTTGAGGCCGGGGAGACCCAGTACTTC
NA	TRBV7-9	NA	15	TRBJ2-1	CASSPITGTYNEQFF	TGTGCCAGCAGCCCTATCACAGGGACCTACAATGAGCAGTTCTTC
NA	TRBV29-1	NA	13	TRBJ2-1	CSVGPTQGNEQFF	TGCAGCGTGGGACCAACACAGGGAAATGAGCAGTTCTTC
NA	TRBV28	NA	15	TRBJ2-3	CASSLLGVSTDTQYF	TGTGCCAGCAGTTTATTGGGCGTGAGCACAGATACGCAGTATTTT
NA	TRBV5-8	NA	13	TRBJ1-5	CASSKDTNQPQHF	TGTGCCAGCAGCAAGGACACGAATCAGCCCCAGCATTTT
NA	TRBV15	NA	14	TRBJ1-4	CATSRDQGEEKLFF	TGTGCCACCAGCAGAGATCAGGGAGAGGAAAAACTGTTTTTT
TRBD1	TRBV10-3	NA	14	TRBJ2-1	CATRDRLVENEQFF	TGTGCCACCCGGGACAGGCTGGTAGAAAATGAGCAGTTCTTC
NA	TRBV15	few	14	TRBJ2-7	CATSSGLAGAVQYF	TGTGCCACCAGCAGCGGTTTGGCAGGGGCGGTGCAGTACTTC
NA	TRBV5-1	NA	15	TRBJ1-2	CASSLPGARNYGYTF	TGCGCCAGCAGCTTGCCGGGGGCGCGAAACTATGGCTACACCTTC
NA	TRBV9	NA	14	TRBJ2-7	CASSVGIGPYEQYF	TGTGCCAGCAGCGTAGGTATCGGACCCTACGAGCAGTACTTC
NA	TRBV6-6	NA	11	TRBJ1-1	CVTQINTEAFF	TGTGTCACCCAAATTAACACTGAAGCTTTCTTT
NA	TRBV5-1	NA	14	TRBJ2-1	CASSPVGVGDEQFF	TGCGCCAGCAGCCCGGTGGGGGTTGGGGATGAGCAGTTCTTC
TRBD1	TRBV4-1	NA	18	TRBJ2-1	CASSQQPPGTGVNNEQFF	TGCGCCAGCAGCCAACAACCTCCCGGGACAGGGGTTAACAATGAGCAGTTCTTC
TRBD1	TRBV28	NA	15	TRBJ1-6	CASSHRQGGYSPLHF	TGTGCCAGCAGTCACCGACAGGGTGGGTATTCACCCCTCCACTTT
NA	TRBV4-3	NA	15	TRBJ2-5	CASSHNLAGQETQYF	TGCGCCAGCAGCCACAACTTGGCGGGACAAGAGACCCAGTACTTC
NA	TRBV7-2	NA	14	TRBJ1-1	CASSLTRGNTEAFF	TGTGCCAGCAGCTTAACGAGGGGTAACACTGAAGCTTTCTTT
NA	TRBV5-5	NA	13	TRBJ1-5	CASSRDTFQPQHF	TGTGCCAGCAGCCGGGACACTTTTCAGCCCCAGCATTTT
TRBD1	TRBV4-1	NA	14	TRBJ2-1	CASSRTTGDNEQFF	TGCGCCAGCAGCCGGACGACAGGGGACAATGAGCAGTTCTTC
TRBD1	TRBV7-9	NA	16	TRBJ2-3	CASSQRTGANTDTQYF	TGTGCCAGCAGCCAGCGGACAGGAGCCAACACAGATACGCAGTATTTT
NA	TRBV14	NA	14	TRBJ1-1	CASSQVWGSSEAFF	TGTGCCAGCAGCCAAGTCTGGGGGTCTTCTGAAGCTTTCTTT
NA	TRBV7-2	NA	12	TRBJ2-7	CASTRGAGEQYF	TGTGCCAGCACTCGGGGGGCGGGTGAGCAGTACTTC
TRBD1	TRBV5-5	few	15	TRBJ2-7	CASSETGDNSYEQYF	TGTGCCAGCAGTGAGACAGGGGATAACTCCTACGAGCAGTACTTC
TRBD1	TRBV25-1	NA	14	TRBJ2-1	CASRQGSGYNEQFF	TGTGCCAGCAGACAGGGGTCCGGCTACAATGAGCAGTTCTTC
TRBD1	TRBV11-1	NA	14	TRBJ2-7	CASSRDRGFYEQYF	TGTGCCAGCAGCCGTGACAGGGGATTCTACGAGCAGTACTTC
TRBD1	TRBV19	few	17	TRBJ1-5	CASRPGQGAYSNQPQHF	TGTGCCAGTAGGCCGGGACAGGGGGCATATAGCAATCAGCCCCAGCATTTT